The rows below give T cell receptor beta chains drawn from one sample of a study of blood T cell repertoires in COVID-19. The protocol was immunoSEQ multiplex PCR, while the TCRdb copy is restricted to in-frame clones and leaves out a portion. This table holds some 100,000 clones, over 80% found once. The sample was peripheral blood. The source of these receptors is a human donor in a cohort sampled during active COVID-19. Each CDR3 is given with its conserved first and last residue. The order of the fields is CDR3 DNA, CDR3 protein, D gene, V gene, J gene, clone size. The D gene is left open where the match is weak. Size is stated for part of the rows, as once, few or many counts, or as a class when the clone is expanded.

cdr3_nt: TGTGCCAGCAGCCCACAGGAAACCTACGAGCAGTACTTC
cdr3_aa: CASSPQETYEQYF
d_call: .
v_call: TRBV5-5
j_call: TRBJ2-7
clone_size: .

cdr3_nt: TGTGCCATCAGTCATCTGGAGGGGGCCTCGTCGAATGAGCAGTTCTTC
cdr3_aa: CAISHLEGASSNEQFF
d_call: .
v_call: TRBV10-3
j_call: TRBJ2-1
clone_size: .

cdr3_nt: TGTGCCGGCGGGACTAGCGGGGGGACAGAATCCGCCTACAATGAGCAGTTCTTC
cdr3_aa: CAGGTSGGTESAYNEQFF
d_call: TRBD2
v_call: TRBV2
j_call: TRBJ2-1
clone_size: .

cdr3_nt: TGCGCCAGCACCCCAGGGGTTTCGAGGGAGATCTTGTTTTTT
cdr3_aa: CASTPGVSREILFF
d_call: .
v_call: TRBV5-1
j_call: TRBJ1-4
clone_size: .

cdr3_nt: TGTGCCAGCCTAATCGTCTGGGGGACAGGGGTTCGCGAGCAGTACTTC
cdr3_aa: CASLIVWGTGVREQYF
d_call: .
v_call: TRBV21-1
j_call: TRBJ2-7
clone_size: .

cdr3_nt: TGTGCCAGCAGCCCCGAGGGTAATCAGCCCCAGCATTTT
cdr3_aa: CASSPEGNQPQHF
d_call: .
v_call: TRBV7-2
j_call: TRBJ1-5
clone_size: .

cdr3_nt: TGTGCCACCAGTGATTTGCCCCCAGCCGGGGAGCTGTTTTTT
cdr3_aa: CATSDLPPAGELFF
d_call: .
v_call: TRBV24-1
j_call: TRBJ2-2
clone_size: once

cdr3_nt: TGTGCCAGCAGCTTAGGGGGCCTAGCGGGCCAGTACAATGAGCAGTTCTTC
cdr3_aa: CASSLGGLAGQYNEQFF
d_call: TRBD2
v_call: TRBV7-2
j_call: TRBJ2-1
clone_size: .

cdr3_nt: TGTGCCAGCAGCCAAGTGGGCGGGACTTTTAAGTACTCCTACAATGAGCAGTTCTTC
cdr3_aa: CASSQVGGTFKYSYNEQFF
d_call: .
v_call: TRBV3-1/TRBV3-2
j_call: TRBJ2-1
clone_size: .

cdr3_nt: TGCGCCAGCATACGGGACACCCCTGAAGGCACTGAAGCTTTCTTT
cdr3_aa: CASIRDTPEGTEAFF
d_call: .
v_call: TRBV4-1
j_call: TRBJ1-1
clone_size: .

cdr3_nt: TGTGCCAGCAGGACTAGCGGCACCGGGGAGCTGTTTTTT
cdr3_aa: CASRTSGTGELFF
d_call: TRBD2
v_call: TRBV9
j_call: TRBJ2-2
clone_size: .

cdr3_nt: TGTGCCAGCAGTGACCACCTAGGGGGCAGGGAAGAAAAACTGTTTTTT
cdr3_aa: CASSDHLGGREEKLFF
d_call: TRBD1
v_call: TRBV6-1
j_call: TRBJ1-4
clone_size: .

cdr3_nt: TGTGCCAGCAGCTTCGGACTAGCGGAGAACAATGAGCAGTTCTTC
cdr3_aa: CASSFGLAENNEQFF
d_call: TRBD2
v_call: TRBV7-6
j_call: TRBJ2-1
clone_size: once

cdr3_nt: TGTGCCAGTAGTATGACAGGGGGCGCGGATACGCAGTATTTT
cdr3_aa: CASSMTGGADTQYF
d_call: TRBD1
v_call: TRBV19
j_call: TRBJ2-3
clone_size: .

cdr3_nt: TGTGCCAGCAGCAAAGCGCTGCGGGGTCAGGGGAGGGCTGAAGCTTTCTTT
cdr3_aa: CASSKALRGQGRAEAFF
d_call: .
v_call: TRBV21-1
j_call: TRBJ1-1
clone_size: few

cdr3_nt: TGTGCCAGCAGTGGGCCGGTAGCCGAGCAGTACTTC
cdr3_aa: CASSGPVAEQYF
d_call: .
v_call: TRBV2
j_call: TRBJ2-7
clone_size: .

cdr3_nt: TGTGCCAGCAGTCCCCAAAGACAGGGGGGCGGCTACACCTTC
cdr3_aa: CASSPQRQGGGYTF
d_call: TRBD1
v_call: TRBV6-6
j_call: TRBJ1-2
clone_size: .

cdr3_nt: TGCAGCGTTGCAGGCTCCACAGATACGCAGTATTTT
cdr3_aa: CSVAGSTDTQYF
d_call: .
v_call: TRBV29-1
j_call: TRBJ2-3
clone_size: .

cdr3_nt: TGTGCCAGCAGTGAATTTACGGGGTGGGGTGGGCATGGCTACACCTTC
cdr3_aa: CASSEFTGWGGHGYTF
d_call: .
v_call: TRBV6-1
j_call: TRBJ1-2
clone_size: .

cdr3_nt: TGTGCCAGCAGTCCAGGACAGGGAATGAGCACAGATACGCAGTATTTT
cdr3_aa: CASSPGQGMSTDTQYF
d_call: TRBD1
v_call: TRBV27
j_call: TRBJ2-3
clone_size: .

cdr3_nt: TGTGCCAGCTCACCACTCCCGGGACAGGGGGAGCATTTT
cdr3_aa: CASSPLPGQGEHF
d_call: TRBD1
v_call: TRBV18
j_call: TRBJ1-5
clone_size: .

cdr3_nt: TGTGCCAGCAGCCAAGACAGGGGGAAGAACACTGAAGCTTTCTTT
cdr3_aa: CASSQDRGKNTEAFF
d_call: TRBD1
v_call: TRBV4-2
j_call: TRBJ1-1
clone_size: .

cdr3_nt: TGTGCCAGCAGCTTAGCCATCCCAGGGTCCAATCAGCCCCAGCATTTT
cdr3_aa: CASSLAIPGSNQPQHF
d_call: .
v_call: TRBV7-6
j_call: TRBJ1-5
clone_size: .

cdr3_nt: TGTGCCAGCAGCCCCGGGACAGTCCTAAATTCACCCCTCCACTTT
cdr3_aa: CASSPGTVLNSPLHF
d_call: TRBD1
v_call: TRBV5-5
j_call: TRBJ1-6
clone_size: .

cdr3_nt: TGTGCCAGTAGTACCACGGGGGGGGATTACAATGAGCAGTTCTTC
cdr3_aa: CASSTTGGDYNEQFF
d_call: TRBD2
v_call: TRBV19
j_call: TRBJ2-1
clone_size: .

cdr3_nt: TGTGCCAGAAGCCCAAGATGGACTAGTCAAACAGATACGCAGTATTTT
cdr3_aa: CARSPRWTSQTDTQYF
d_call: TRBD2
v_call: TRBV5-3
j_call: TRBJ2-3
clone_size: .

cdr3_nt: TGTGCCACCAGCAGAGGTGTGCCGGGACAGGGTCGCGGCTACACCTTC
cdr3_aa: CATSRGVPGQGRGYTF
d_call: TRBD1
v_call: TRBV15
j_call: TRBJ1-2
clone_size: .

cdr3_nt: TGTGCCAGCAGCAGGGCTAGCGCCGAACAAAGGGATACGCAGTATTTT
cdr3_aa: CASSRASAEQRDTQYF
d_call: .
v_call: TRBV4-2
j_call: TRBJ2-3
clone_size: .

cdr3_nt: TGTGCCAGCAGCTTAAGTAGCGTCAGCTCCTCCTACGAGCAGTACTTC
cdr3_aa: CASSLSSVSSSYEQYF
d_call: .
v_call: TRBV7-2
j_call: TRBJ2-7
clone_size: .

cdr3_nt: TGTGCCAGTTCCCGTCTGAGCATTTCCGAGCAGTACTTC
cdr3_aa: CASSRLSISEQYF
d_call: .
v_call: TRBV19
j_call: TRBJ2-7
clone_size: once

cdr3_nt: TGTGCCAGCAGCTTAACGGGGGGCCACGAGCAGTACTTC
cdr3_aa: CASSLTGGHEQYF
d_call: .
v_call: TRBV11-2
j_call: TRBJ2-7
clone_size: .

cdr3_nt: TGTGCCACGGTGGCGGGAGGGCGAGGCAGGGAGCAGTTCTTC
cdr3_aa: CATVAGGRGREQFF
d_call: TRBD2
v_call: TRBV7-8
j_call: TRBJ2-1
clone_size: once

cdr3_nt: TGCGCCAGCAGTGAGTGGGACAGGGACGATACGCAGTATTTT
cdr3_aa: CASSEWDRDDTQYF
d_call: TRBD1
v_call: TRBV10-1
j_call: TRBJ2-3
clone_size: .

cdr3_nt: TGTGCCAGCAGCGTTGGCGGGCCGGCCTCCTACGAGCAGTACTTC
cdr3_aa: CASSVGGPASYEQYF
d_call: .
v_call: TRBV9
j_call: TRBJ2-7
clone_size: .

cdr3_nt: TGTGCTAGTGGCCTGGACAGTGGCGGCTCCTACGAGCAGTACTTC
cdr3_aa: CASGLDSGGSYEQYF
d_call: .
v_call: TRBV12-5
j_call: TRBJ2-7
clone_size: .

cdr3_nt: TGTGCCAGCAGCGTCCGGCGGGACGGGGATACGCAGTATTTT
cdr3_aa: CASSVRRDGDTQYF
d_call: .
v_call: TRBV9
j_call: TRBJ2-3
clone_size: .

cdr3_nt: TGTGCCAGTAGCCCACAGGTGGATCAGCCCCAGCATTTT
cdr3_aa: CASSPQVDQPQHF
d_call: .
v_call: TRBV19
j_call: TRBJ1-5
clone_size: .

cdr3_nt: TGTGCCAGCTCACTACAGGGGGGGAGCGGACCCTACGAGCAGTACTTC
cdr3_aa: CASSLQGGSGPYEQYF
d_call: .
v_call: TRBV18
j_call: TRBJ2-7
clone_size: .

cdr3_nt: TGTGCCAGCAGAGAGACAGGTCCCTCCCTCTATGGCTACACCTTC
cdr3_aa: CASRETGPSLYGYTF
d_call: .
v_call: TRBV28
j_call: TRBJ1-2
clone_size: .

cdr3_nt: TGTGCCAGCAGCCATGGACTAGACCTCCAAGAGACCCAGTACTTC
cdr3_aa: CASSHGLDLQETQYF
d_call: TRBD2
v_call: TRBV4-2
j_call: TRBJ2-5
clone_size: .

cdr3_nt: TGTGCCAGCAGCGTAGACGGGTGGTACACCTTC
cdr3_aa: CASSVDGWYTF
d_call: .
v_call: TRBV9
j_call: TRBJ1-2
clone_size: once